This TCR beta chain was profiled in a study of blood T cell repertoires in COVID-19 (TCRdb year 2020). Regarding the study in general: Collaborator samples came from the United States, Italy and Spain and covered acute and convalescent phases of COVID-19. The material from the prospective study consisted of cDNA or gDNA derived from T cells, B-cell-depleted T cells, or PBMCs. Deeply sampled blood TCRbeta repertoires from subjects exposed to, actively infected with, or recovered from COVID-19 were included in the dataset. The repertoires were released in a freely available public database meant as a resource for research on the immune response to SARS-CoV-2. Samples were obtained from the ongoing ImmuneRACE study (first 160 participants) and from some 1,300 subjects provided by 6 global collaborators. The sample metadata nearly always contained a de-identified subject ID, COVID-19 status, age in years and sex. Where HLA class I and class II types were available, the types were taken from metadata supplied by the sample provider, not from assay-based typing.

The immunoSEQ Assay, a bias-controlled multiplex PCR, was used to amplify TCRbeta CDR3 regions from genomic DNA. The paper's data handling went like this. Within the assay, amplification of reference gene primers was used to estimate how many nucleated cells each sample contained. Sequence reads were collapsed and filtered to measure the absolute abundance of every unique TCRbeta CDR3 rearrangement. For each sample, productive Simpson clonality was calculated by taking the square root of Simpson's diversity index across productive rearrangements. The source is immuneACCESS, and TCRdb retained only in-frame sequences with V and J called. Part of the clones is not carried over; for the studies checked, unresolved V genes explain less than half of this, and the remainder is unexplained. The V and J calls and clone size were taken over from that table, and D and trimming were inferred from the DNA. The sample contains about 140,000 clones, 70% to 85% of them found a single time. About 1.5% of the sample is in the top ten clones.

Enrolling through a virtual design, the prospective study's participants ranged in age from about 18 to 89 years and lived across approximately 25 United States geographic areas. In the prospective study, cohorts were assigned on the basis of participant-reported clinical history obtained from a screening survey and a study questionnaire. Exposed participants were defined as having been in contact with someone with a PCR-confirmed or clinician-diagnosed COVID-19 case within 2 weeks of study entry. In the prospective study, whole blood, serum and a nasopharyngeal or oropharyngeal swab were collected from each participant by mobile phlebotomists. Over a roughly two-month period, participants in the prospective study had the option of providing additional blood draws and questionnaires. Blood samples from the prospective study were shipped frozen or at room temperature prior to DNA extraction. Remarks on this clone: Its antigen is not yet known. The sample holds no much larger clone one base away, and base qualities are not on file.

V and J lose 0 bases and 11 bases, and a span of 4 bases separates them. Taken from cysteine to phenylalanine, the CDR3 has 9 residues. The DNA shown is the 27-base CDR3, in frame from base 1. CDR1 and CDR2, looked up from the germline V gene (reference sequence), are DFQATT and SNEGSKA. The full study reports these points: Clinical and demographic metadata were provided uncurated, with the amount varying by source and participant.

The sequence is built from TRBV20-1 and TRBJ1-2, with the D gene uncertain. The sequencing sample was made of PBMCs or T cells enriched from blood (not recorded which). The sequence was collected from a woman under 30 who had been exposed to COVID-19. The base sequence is TGCAGTGCTAGAGATCCGTACACCTTC. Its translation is CSARDPYTF.